One and the same sample provided the 2 T cell receptor beta chains below, sequenced in a study of control samples from healthy donors and cancer patients. Some clones are missing from TCRdb's copy, which holds only in-frame ones; the method was immunoSEQ multiplex PCR. The sample holds about 51,000 clones; roughly 80% are singletons and the top ten take around 10%. The specimen was blood. These receptors originate from a man aged 70 or older in good health.

The chain joins TRBV5-8 to TRBJ2-1; TRBD1 or TRBD2 may be the D gene (5 bases each). Trimming removed 1 base from V and 9 bases from J, with 20 bases in between. Germline CDR1 reads SGHTS; CDR2 reads YDEGEE. This CDR3 spans 16 amino acids. CDR3 sequence: CASSLSPGPRGGEQFF. Written as DNA, the CDR3 is TGTGCCAGCAGCTTGTCGCCGGGACCCAGAGGAGGTGAGCAGTTCTTC.

The chain couples TRBV5-1 to TRBJ2-1; D is unresolved. The CDR3 spans 14 residues. V lost 0 bases and J lost 6, with 10 bases in between. The germline V gene encodes CDR1 SGHRS and CDR2 YFSETQ. As DNA, the CDR3 is TGCGCCAGCAGCTTGGGTTGGCGAATCAATGAGCAGTTCTTC. It specifies CASSLGWRINEQFF.